Here is one T cell receptor beta chain with its context. Its antigen is unidentified. This clone may be a read error of a much larger clone one base away. The sample comes from a study of T cell repertoires in cytomegalovirus infection. About the research overall: Indications of both CMV infection and matching HLA type were provided by public TCR beta signatures.

Trimming stripped 4 bases from V and 2 bases from J, with 21 bases between. Germline-derived CDR1 and CDR2 are SGHVS and FQNEAQ. The CDR3 extends over 17 amino acids. General observations from the study: The ex vivo response was dominated by HLA-C-restricted CMV-specific TCR beta clonotypes. Based on cumulative public TCR beta family frequency, carriers of CMV plus the relevant HLA were identified.

TCRdb called the reads again in MiXCR, with one record for every CDR3 protein. The table lists around 450,000 distinct CDR3 sequences, roughly 30% of them singletons. Sequencing was done on a sample of PBMCs. This sequence was found in a human donor in good health (CMV status not recorded). Some clones in this sample may be carry-over from other donors' samples. The V call is TRBV7-8, the J call TRBJ2-7, with D maybe TRBD1 (6 bases). CDR3 in amino acids: CASSSSDDHRVPYEQYF. As DNA, the CDR3 is TGTGCCAGCAGCTCCAGCGACGATCACAGGGTTCCCTACGAGCAGTACTTC.